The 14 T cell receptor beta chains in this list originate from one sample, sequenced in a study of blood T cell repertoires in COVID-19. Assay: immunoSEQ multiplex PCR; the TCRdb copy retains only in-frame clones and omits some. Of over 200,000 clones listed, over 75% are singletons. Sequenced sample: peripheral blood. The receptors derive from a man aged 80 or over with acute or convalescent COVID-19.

The CDR3 bases are TGTGCCTGGAAGCGGTCCTACAATGAGCAGTTCTTC. This translates into CAWKRSYNEQFF. The rearrangement joins TRBV30 to TRBJ2-1; maybe TRBD2 (5 bases). V gave up 4 bases and J gave up 1 base, with 5 bases separating them. CDR3 size: 12 residues. The V gene's germline CDR1 is GTSNPN and CDR2 SVGIG (reference sequence).

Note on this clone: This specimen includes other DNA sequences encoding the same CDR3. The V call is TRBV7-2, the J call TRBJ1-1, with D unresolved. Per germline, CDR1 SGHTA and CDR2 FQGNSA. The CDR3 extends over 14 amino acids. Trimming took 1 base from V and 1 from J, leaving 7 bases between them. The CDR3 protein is CASSLEVRNTEAFF. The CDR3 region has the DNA TGTGCCAGCAGCTTAGAAGTCAGGAACACTGAAGCTTTCTTT.

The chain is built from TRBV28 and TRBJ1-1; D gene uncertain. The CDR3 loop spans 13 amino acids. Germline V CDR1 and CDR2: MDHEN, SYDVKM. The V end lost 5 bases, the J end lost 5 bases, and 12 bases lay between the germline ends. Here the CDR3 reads CASSTLNPTEAFF. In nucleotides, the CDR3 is TGTGCCAGCAGTACACTAAACCCAACTGAAGCTTTCTTT.

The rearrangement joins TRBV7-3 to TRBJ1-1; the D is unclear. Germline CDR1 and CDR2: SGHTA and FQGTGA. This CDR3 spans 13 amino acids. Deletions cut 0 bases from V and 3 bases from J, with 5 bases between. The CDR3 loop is CASSLTEHTEAFF. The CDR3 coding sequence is TGTGCCAGCAGCTTAACGGAGCACACTGAAGCTTTCTTT.

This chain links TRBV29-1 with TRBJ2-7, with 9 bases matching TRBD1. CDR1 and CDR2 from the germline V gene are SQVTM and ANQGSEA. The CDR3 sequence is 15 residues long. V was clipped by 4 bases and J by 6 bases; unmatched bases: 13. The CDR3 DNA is TGCAGCGTTGGGGGGACCGGGACAGGGCTCTTCGAGCAGTACTTC. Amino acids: CSVGGTGTGLFEQYF.

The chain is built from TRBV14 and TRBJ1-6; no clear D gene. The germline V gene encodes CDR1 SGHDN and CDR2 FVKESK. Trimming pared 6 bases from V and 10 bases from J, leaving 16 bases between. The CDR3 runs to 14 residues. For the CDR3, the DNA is TGTGCCAGCAGGACGGGGTTGGCCTACTCACCCCTCCACTTT. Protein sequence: CASRTGLAYSPLHF.

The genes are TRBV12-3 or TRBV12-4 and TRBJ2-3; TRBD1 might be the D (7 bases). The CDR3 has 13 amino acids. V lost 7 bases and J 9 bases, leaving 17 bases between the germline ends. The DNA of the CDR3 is TGTGCCAGCAAAACAGGGGACTCGGGGACGCAGTATTTT. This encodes CASKTGDSGTQYF.

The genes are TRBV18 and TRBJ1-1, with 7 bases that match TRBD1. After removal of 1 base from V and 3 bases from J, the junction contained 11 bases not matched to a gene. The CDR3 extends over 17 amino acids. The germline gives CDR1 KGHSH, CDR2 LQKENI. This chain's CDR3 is CASSPLPAGGSDTEAFF. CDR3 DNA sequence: TGTGCCAGCTCACCACTCCCGGCAGGGGGGTCGGACACTGAAGCTTTCTTT.

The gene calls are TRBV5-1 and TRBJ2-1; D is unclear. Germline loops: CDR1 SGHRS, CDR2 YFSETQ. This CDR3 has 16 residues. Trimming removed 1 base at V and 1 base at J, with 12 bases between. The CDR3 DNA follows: TGCGCCAGCAGCTTGACCTCAGGATCTTCCTACAATGAGCAGTTCTTC. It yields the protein CASSLTSGSSYNEQFF. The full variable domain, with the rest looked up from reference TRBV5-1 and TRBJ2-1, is KAGVTQTPRYLIKTRGQQVTLSCSPISGHRSVSWYQQTPGQGLQFLFEYFSETQRNKGNFPGRFSGRQFSNSRSEMNVSTLELGDSALYLCASSLTSGSSYNEQFFGPGTRLTVL.

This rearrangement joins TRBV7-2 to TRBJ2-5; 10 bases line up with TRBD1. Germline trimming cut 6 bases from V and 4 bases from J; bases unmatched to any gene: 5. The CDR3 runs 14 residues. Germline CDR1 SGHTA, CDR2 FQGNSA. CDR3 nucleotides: TGTGCCAGCAGTCGGGACAGGGGACGAGAGACCCAGTACTTC. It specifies CASSRDRGRETQYF.

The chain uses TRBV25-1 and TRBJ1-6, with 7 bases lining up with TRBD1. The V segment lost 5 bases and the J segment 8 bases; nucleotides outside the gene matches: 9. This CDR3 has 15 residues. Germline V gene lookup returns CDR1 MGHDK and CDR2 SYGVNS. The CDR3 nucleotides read TGTGCCAGCAGTCTCCCGACAGGGCAAGATTCACCCCTCCACTTT. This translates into CASSLPTGQDSPLHF.

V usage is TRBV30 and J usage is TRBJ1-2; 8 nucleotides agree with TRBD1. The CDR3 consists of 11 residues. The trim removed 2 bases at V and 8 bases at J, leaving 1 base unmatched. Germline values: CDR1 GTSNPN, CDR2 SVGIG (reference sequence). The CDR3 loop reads CAWSSGGGYTF. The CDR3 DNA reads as TGTGCCTGGAGTTCAGGGGGCGGCTACACCTTC.

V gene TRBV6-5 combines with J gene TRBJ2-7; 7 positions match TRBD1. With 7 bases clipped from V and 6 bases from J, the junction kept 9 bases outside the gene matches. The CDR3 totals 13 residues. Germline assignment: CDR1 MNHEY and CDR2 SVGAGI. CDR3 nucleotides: TGTGCCAGCAAGGAGACAGGGACGGGCGAGCAGTACGTC. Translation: CASKETGTGEQYV.

DNA for the CDR3: TGCGCCAGCACCCTACAGGGGGCGGGAACTGAAGCTTTCTTT. As protein: CASTLQGAGTEAFF. The rearrangement joins TRBV10-2 to TRBJ1-1, with 9 nucleotides matching TRBD1. Per the germline V gene, CDR1 is WSHSY and CDR2 is SAAADI. This CDR3 contains 14 residues. V lost 7 bases to trimming and J lost 5 bases; unmatched junction nucleotides: 8.